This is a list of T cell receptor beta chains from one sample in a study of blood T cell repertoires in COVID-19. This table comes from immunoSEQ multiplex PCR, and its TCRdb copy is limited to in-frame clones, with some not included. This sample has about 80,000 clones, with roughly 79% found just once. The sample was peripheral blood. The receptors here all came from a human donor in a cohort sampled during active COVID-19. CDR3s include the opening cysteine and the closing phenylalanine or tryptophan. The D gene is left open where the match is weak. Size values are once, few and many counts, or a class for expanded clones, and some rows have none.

CASSYLTQGNEQFF TGTGCCAGCAGTTATCTGACACAGGGTAATGAGCAGTTCTTC TRBJ2-1 TRBV6-2/TRBV6-3 few .
CARSSEGRGPEETQYF TGTGCCCGCAGTTCAGAGGGGCGGGGCCCGGAAGAGACCCAGTACTTC TRBJ2-5 TRBV9 . .
CASSPLPGQVNYGYTF TGTGCCAGCAGCCCCCTCCCGGGACAGGTTAACTATGGCTACACCTTC TRBJ1-2 TRBV28 . TRBD1
CASSFGTGKSGELFF TGTGCCAGCAGCTTTGGGACAGGGAAGTCCGGGGAGCTGTTTTTT TRBJ2-2 TRBV5-4 . TRBD1
CASSFQGAGNQPQHF TGTGCCAGCAGCTTTCAGGGGGCCGGTAATCAGCCCCAGCATTTT TRBJ1-5 TRBV5-6 . TRBD1
CSVDGVAGGDTQYF TGCAGCGTTGATGGGGTAGCGGGAGGGGATACGCAGTATTTT TRBJ2-3 TRBV29-1 . TRBD2
CASSYLTGGALYEQYF TGTGCCAGCAGCTACCTAACAGGGGGCGCATTGTACGAGCAGTACTTC TRBJ2-7 TRBV5-6 . TRBD1
CASETGVGTEAFF TGTGCCAGCGAGACAGGGGTGGGCACTGAAGCTTTCTTT TRBJ1-1 TRBV2 . TRBD1
CSVEKHSYTEAFF TGCAGCGTTGAAAAGCACAGCTACACTGAAGCTTTCTTT TRBJ1-1 TRBV29-1 few .
CASNRWRDSPNYGYTF TGTGCCAGTAACCGTTGGAGGGACAGCCCAAACTATGGCTACACCTTC TRBJ1-2 TRBV19 . TRBD1
CASSLNLGENTEAFF TGTGCCAGCAGTCTAAACCTCGGAGAGAACACTGAAGCTTTCTTT TRBJ1-1 TRBV27 many .
CATSGADRGGGAFF TGTGCCACCAGTGGAGCGGACAGGGGCGGAGGAGCTTTCTTT TRBJ1-1 TRBV24-1 medium-sized TRBD1
CASSLGVGAGELFF TGTGCCAGCAGCTTAGGGGTAGGGGCCGGGGAGCTGTTTTTT TRBJ2-2 TRBV11-3 . .
CASSPATGWQNEQFF TGCGCCAGCAGCCCTGCGACAGGGTGGCAAAATGAGCAGTTCTTC TRBJ2-1 TRBV5-1 once TRBD1
CASSVDSGGGNEKLFF TGTGCCAGCAGCGTAGATTCAGGGGGTGGGAATGAAAAACTGTTTTTT TRBJ1-4 TRBV9 . TRBD1
CASSARTGGHVGELFF TGCGCCAGCAGCGCCCGGACAGGGGGGCATGTCGGGGAGCTGTTTTTT TRBJ2-2 TRBV5-1 . TRBD1
CASSPGQGNTEAFF TGCGCCAGCAGCCCGGGACAGGGGAACACTGAAGCTTTCTTT TRBJ1-1 TRBV4-1 once TRBD1
CATSREKNVAGVQETQYF TGTGCCACCAGCAGAGAAAAGAATGTGGCGGGGGTCCAAGAGACCCAGTACTTC TRBJ2-5 TRBV15 . TRBD2
CASSPETGGGYNSPLHF TGTGCCAGCTCACCAGAAACAGGGGGCGGATATAATTCACCCCTCCACTTT TRBJ1-6 TRBV18 . TRBD1
CASSYVDYEQYF TGTGCCAGCAGTTACGTAGACTACGAGCAGTACTTC TRBJ2-7 TRBV6-6 . .
CASGGRQETQYF TGTGCCAGCGGAGGACGGCAAGAGACCCAGTACTTC TRBJ2-5 TRBV16 . .
CASSYSRGYGYTF TGTGCCAGCAGTTACTCGCGGGGCTATGGCTACACCTTC TRBJ1-2 TRBV6-5 . .
CASVDSSGANVLTF TGTGCCAGCGTAGACAGCTCTGGGGCCAACGTCCTGACTTTC TRBJ2-6 TRBV28 . .
CSVVVTSGNTGELFF TGCAGCGTTGTGGTGACTAGCGGGAACACCGGGGAGCTGTTTTTT TRBJ2-2 TRBV29-1 . TRBD2
CASRGVAGALSSYNEQFF TGTGCCAGTAGGGGGGTCGCGGGGGCCCTAAGCTCCTACAATGAGCAGTTCTTC TRBJ2-1 TRBV19 . .
CASSSLAGGKNIQYF TGTGCCAGCAGCTCTTTAGCGGGGGGCAAAAACATTCAGTACTTC TRBJ2-4 TRBV9 few TRBD2
CAISEGTGYNSPLHF TGTGCCATCAGTGAAGGGACAGGGTATAATTCACCCCTCCACTTT TRBJ1-6 TRBV10-3 few TRBD1
CASSSSDRINYGYTF TGTGCCAGCAGTTCATCGGACAGAATTAACTATGGCTACACCTTC TRBJ1-2 TRBV27 . .
CASSLSDTQYF TGTGCCAGCAGCTTGTCGGATACGCAGTATTTT TRBJ2-3 TRBV13 . .
CASRTADSTGNTIYF TGCGCCAGCAGAACCGCGGACAGCACTGGAAACACCATATATTTT TRBJ1-3 TRBV5-1 . .
CASSPRQTRRGYTF TGTGCCAGTAGTCCCCGACAGACGAGGAGAGGCTACACCTTC TRBJ1-2 TRBV19 . .
CASSYSSGANEQFF TGTGCCAGCAGTTACTCTAGCGGGGCCAATGAGCAGTTCTTC TRBJ2-1 TRBV6-6 . TRBD2
CASSSGGELFF TGTGCCAGCAGTTCAGGGGGGGAGCTGTTTTTT TRBJ2-2 TRBV6-5 . .